Listed below are T cell receptor beta chains from one sample, sequenced in a study of molecular identifiers for immune sequencing clone quantification. TCRdb passed the PCR reads through MiXCR, listing each CDR3 protein once. The table has some 320,000 distinct CDR3 sequences, under 25% seen once. The sample taken for sequencing was naive CD8+ T cells from blood, with Jurkat cell RNA spiked in. Source of these receptors: a human donor in good health. Some libraries in this study had Jurkat cell RNA spiked in. Both conserved end residues are part of each CDR3. Fields, in order: CDR3 protein, CDR3 DNA, clone size, D gene, J gene, V gene. D genes are given only for firm matches. Only part of the rows carry a size: once, few, many, or a class if the clone is expanded.

CDR3: CASSEEGTGFGNQPQHF; DNA: TGTGCCAGCAGTGAAGAGGGGACAGGGTTTGGCAATCAGCCCCAGCATTTT; size: many; D: TRBD1; J: TRBJ1-5; V: TRBV6-1
CDR3: CASSLSQGLAGSAKNIQYF; DNA: TGTGCCAGCAGCTTATCACAGGGACTAGCGGGTTCAGCCAAAAACATTCAGTACTTC; size: many; D: TRBD2; J: TRBJ2-4; V: TRBV7-9
CDR3: CASSAGQESGSEKLFF; DNA: TGTGCCAGCAGCGCGGGACAGGAAAGTGGGTCTGAAAAACTGTTTTTT; size: few; D: TRBD1; J: TRBJ1-4; V: TRBV9
CDR3: CASSPGGSTNEKLFF; DNA: TGTGCCAGCAGCCCTGGGGGATCGACTAATGAAAAACTGTTTTTT; size: few; D: -; J: TRBJ1-4; V: TRBV9
CDR3: CASSLVGQGQDTQYF; DNA: TGTGCCAGCAGCTTAGTGGGACAGGGTCAAGATACGCAGTATTTT; size: few; D: TRBD1; J: TRBJ2-3; V: TRBV7-9
CDR3: CASSLGQVYEQYF; DNA: TGTGCCAGCAGCCTCGGACAGGTCTACGAGCAGTACTTC; size: many; D: TRBD1; J: TRBJ2-7; V: TRBV7-2
CDR3: CATSPSRTSSHEQYF; DNA: TGTGCCACCAGCCCCTCCCGGACTAGCAGCCACGAGCAGTACTTC; size: few; D: TRBD2; J: TRBJ2-7; V: TRBV15
CDR3: CSARAPLEGQGPYEQYF; DNA: TGCAGTGCTAGAGCACCCTTAGAAGGACAGGGGCCCTACGAGCAGTACTTC; size: -; D: TRBD1; J: TRBJ2-7; V: TRBV20-1
CDR3: CASSPMLAGGNTGELFF; DNA: TGTGCCAGCAGCCCTATGTTGGCGGGGGGGAACACCGGGGAGCTGTTTTTT; size: -; D: TRBD2; J: TRBJ2-2; V: TRBV12-3/TRBV12-4
CDR3: CASSSDRDSYEQYF; DNA: TGTGCCAGCAGTTCCGACAGGGACTCCTACGAGCAGTACTTC; size: many; D: TRBD1; J: TRBJ2-7; V: TRBV5-3
CDR3: CASSLGAGQSYGYTF; DNA: TGTGCCAGCAGCTTAGGCGCGGGACAGAGTTATGGCTACACCTTC; size: -; D: TRBD1; J: TRBJ1-2; V: TRBV7-6
CDR3: CASSQEGTTDTQYF; DNA: TGCGCCAGCAGCCAAGAGGGGACCACAGATACGCAGTATTTT; size: many; D: -; J: TRBJ2-3; V: TRBV4-3
CDR3: CASSLLADTTDTQYF; DNA: TGTGCCAGCAGCCTTCTAGCGGATACCACAGATACGCAGTATTTT; size: many; D: TRBD2; J: TRBJ2-3; V: TRBV3-1
CDR3: CSARVQGQGTYEQYF; DNA: TGCAGTGCTAGAGTTCAGGGTCAAGGTACCTACGAGCAGTACTTC; size: -; D: -; J: TRBJ2-7; V: TRBV20-1
CDR3: CAWSGRNTGELFF; DNA: TGTGCCTGGAGTGGACGGAACACCGGGGAGCTGTTTTTT; size: many; D: -; J: TRBJ2-2; V: TRBV30
CDR3: CASSFGATYEQYF; DNA: TGTGCCAGCAGCTTTGGGGCCACCTACGAGCAGTACTTC; size: many; D: -; J: TRBJ2-7; V: TRBV11-2
CDR3: CASSQYQGPPGYGYTF; DNA: TGTGCCAGCAGCCAATACCAGGGGCCTCCTGGATATGGCTACACCTTC; size: -; D: -; J: TRBJ1-2; V: TRBV14
CDR3: CASSTQGPNSPLHF; DNA: TGTGCCAGTAGTACCCAGGGTCCTAATTCACCCCTCCACTTT; size: many; D: -; J: TRBJ1-6; V: TRBV19
CDR3: CSVDWTVSGNTEAFF; DNA: TGCAGCGTTGATTGGACCGTAAGCGGGAACACTGAAGCTTTCTTT; size: many; D: -; J: TRBJ1-1; V: TRBV29-1
CDR3: CASSETGDYSGNTIYF; DNA: TGTGCCAGCAGTGAGACAGGGGACTACTCTGGAAACACCATATATTTT; size: many; D: TRBD1; J: TRBJ1-3; V: TRBV25-1
CDR3: CASRDRGRVGNQPQHF; DNA: TGCGCCAGCCGGGACAGGGGGCGTGTGGGCAATCAGCCCCAGCATTTT; size: few; D: TRBD1; J: TRBJ1-5; V: TRBV10-1
CDR3: CASSWTSRRANEQFF; DNA: TGTGCCAGCAGCTGGACTAGCCGGAGGGCCAATGAGCAGTTCTTC; size: few; D: TRBD2; J: TRBJ2-1; V: TRBV5-4
CDR3: CSASGQGLGEQYF; DNA: TGCAGTGCTTCTGGACAGGGATTAGGCGAGCAGTACTTC; size: many; D: TRBD1; J: TRBJ2-7; V: TRBV20-1
CDR3: CASSIADGGPSSYEQYF; DNA: TGTGCCAGTAGTATCGCCGACGGGGGCCCCAGCTCCTACGAGCAGTACTTC; size: few; D: -; J: TRBJ2-7; V: TRBV19
CDR3: CASSLDGANTEAFF; DNA: TGTGCCAGCAGTCTGGACGGAGCGAACACTGAAGCTTTCTTT; size: many; D: -; J: TRBJ1-1; V: TRBV6-2/TRBV6-3
CDR3: CASSSPLAGTYEQYF; DNA: TGTGCCAGCAGTTCACCACTAGCGGGAACCTACGAGCAGTACTTC; size: few; D: TRBD2; J: TRBJ2-7; V: TRBV27
CDR3: CATSDLPVSAGNTGELFF; DNA: TGTGCCACCAGTGATTTGCCCGTGAGTGCCGGGAACACCGGGGAGCTGTTTTTT; size: many; D: -; J: TRBJ2-2; V: TRBV24-1
CDR3: CASSTGFSYSETQYF; DNA: TGTGCCAGCAGCACTGGGTTTAGTTATTCGGAGACCCAGTACTTC; size: -; D: -; J: TRBJ2-5; V: TRBV6-5
CDR3: CASSLISGAYEQYF; DNA: TGTGCCAGCAGTTTAATTAGCGGCGCCTACGAGCAGTACTTC; size: -; D: -; J: TRBJ2-7; V: TRBV27
CDR3: CASSSTSRGLPLFVEQFF; DNA: TGTGCCAGCAGCTCAACCTCGCGGGGACTCCCCCTGTTCGTTGAGCAGTTCTTC; size: few; D: -; J: TRBJ2-1; V: TRBV7-9
CDR3: CASSQVRTEPYLPQHF; DNA: TGCGCCAGCAGCCAAGTCCGGACGGAACCTTATCTGCCCCAGCATTTT; size: -; D: -; J: TRBJ1-5; V: TRBV4-3
CDR3: CASSQGSGMNTEAFF; DNA: TGCGCCAGCAGCCAAGGTTCCGGAATGAACACTGAAGCTTTCTTT; size: -; D: -; J: TRBJ1-1; V: TRBV4-3
CDR3: CASGEHASTDTQYF; DNA: TGTGCCAGCGGCGAGCATGCTAGCACAGATACGCAGTATTTT; size: -; D: -; J: TRBJ2-3; V: TRBV12-3/TRBV12-4
CDR3: CSVESGLNTEAFF; DNA: TGCAGCGTTGAATCCGGATTGAACACTGAAGCTTTCTTT; size: many; D: -; J: TRBJ1-1; V: TRBV29-1
CDR3: CASSSSGTGGYEQYF; DNA: TGTGCCAGCAGTTCCTCCGGGACAGGGGGCTACGAGCAGTACTTC; size: -; D: TRBD1; J: TRBJ2-7; V: TRBV12-3/TRBV12-4
CDR3: CSVGEQGFEQYF; DNA: TGCAGCGTTGGAGAACAGGGGTTCGAGCAGTACTTC; size: many; D: TRBD1; J: TRBJ2-7; V: TRBV29-1
CDR3: CSARGGRSGELFF; DNA: TGCAGTGCTAGAGGCGGGAGGTCCGGGGAGCTGTTTTTT; size: few; D: TRBD2; J: TRBJ2-2; V: TRBV20-1
CDR3: CGSSLVSRDSTYEQYF; DNA: TGTGGCAGCAGCTTAGTGTCCCGGGACAGTACCTACGAGCAGTACTTC; size: once; D: TRBD1; J: TRBJ2-7; V: TRBV11-2
CDR3: CASSFPPGGATDTGELFF; DNA: TGTGCCAGCAGTTTCCCTCCAGGCGGGGCAACGGACACCGGGGAGCTGTTTTTT; size: -; D: -; J: TRBJ2-2; V: TRBV12-3/TRBV12-4